This T cell receptor (beta chain) comes out of a study of low-dose radiotherapy and immunotherapy resistance in tumors. Turning to the study itself: Treatment of Cohort 2 consisted of 1 Gy per fraction every two weeks, amounting to 13 Gy over 26 weeks. Every two weeks, one day ahead of radiation and immunotherapy, cyclophosphamide 200 mg/m2 was given (intravenously). First-strand cDNA used TRAV- and TRBV-specific primers, covering alpha and beta chains.

The sample holds many counts of this clonotype. A constant-region primer paired with the V-primer adapter amplified TCRs over about 19 PCR cycles. One entry per CDR3 protein results from TCRdb running MiXCR on the reads. Of roughly 50,000 distinct CDR3 sequences in the sample, around 33% are singletons; the top ten hold approximately 7.6%. Time point: after trial treatment. As to treatment: LDRT plus nivolumab, ipilimumab, low-dose cyclophosphamide and aspirin (RACIN trial). Administered to the donors were nivolumab, ipilimumab, aspirin, low-dose cyclophosphamide and low-dose radiotherapy. Sequenced material: PBMCs, taken after low-dose radiotherapy plus immunotherapy. This clonotype was sampled from a male donor with rectosigmoid adenocarcinoma.

The CDR3 bases are TGTGCCAGCAGCTCCCGGGCCCAGGGAGAGCAGTACTTC. Translation gives CASSSRAQGEQYF. This sequence joins TRBV5-4 and TRBJ2-7; TRBD1 is a possible D gene (5 bases). The V gene lost 3 bases and the J gene lost 7 bases, with 14 bases spanning the gap. The CDR3 sequence is 13 residues long. The germline CDR1 and CDR2 sequences are SGHNT and YYREEE (reference sequence).